Listed below are T cell receptor beta chains from one sample, sequenced in a study of neurological immune-mediated disorders. TCRdb re-derived calls from the 5' RACE reads in MiXCR, one entry per CDR3 protein. The table lists about 44,000 distinct CDR3 sequences, around 6% of them singletons, with around 0.6% in the top ten. The sample consisted of CD4+ T cells from blood. All receptors come from a woman in her thirties or forties in good health. CDR3s include the opening cysteine and the closing phenylalanine or tryptophan. The D gene is left open where the match is weak. The listing skips clone size in some rows; elsewhere it reads once, few, many or a size class.

TRBD1	TRBV29-1	TRBJ2-5	many	TGCAGCGTCCCCAGGGGGGAGACCCAGTACTTC	CSVPRGETQYF
NA	TRBV20-1	TRBJ1-5	many	TGCAGTGCTCCCGGTATAAGGGGGTCCAATCAGCCCCAGCATTTT	CSAPGIRGSNQPQHF
NA	TRBV20-1	TRBJ1-3	many	TGCAGTGCTAGAGATATGGCAACGACTGGAAACACCATATATTTT	CSARDMATTGNTIYF
TRBD1	TRBV20-1	TRBJ2-4	many	TGCAGTGCCAGAGGACAGGGGAGCAAAAACATTCAGTACTTC	CSARGQGSKNIQYF
NA	TRBV20-1	TRBJ1-1	many	TGCAGTGCTAGCCAGGGGAATCTGAACACTGAAGCTTTCTTT	CSASQGNLNTEAFF
NA	TRBV5-1	TRBJ1-1	many	TGCGCCAGCAGCTTATACGGCAGGGAGAACACTGAAGCTTTCTTT	CASSLYGRENTEAFF
NA	TRBV11-3	TRBJ2-2	many	TGTGCCAGCAGCTTAGGGGGCCGGAGCGGCGCCAGGGAGCTGTTTTTT	CASSLGGRSGARELFF
NA	TRBV5-1	TRBJ2-1	many	TGCGCCAGCAGCTTGGAGGTTTCAGATTCAGGGGAGCAGTTCTTC	CASSLEVSDSGEQFF
NA	TRBV29-1	TRBJ2-3	many	TGCAGCGTTGAAACCGGGGGTTCGGATACGCAGTATTTT	CSVETGGSDTQYF
NA	TRBV6-2/TRBV6-3	TRBJ2-2	many	TGTGCCAGCAGTTATCAGAGCCTAGGACTAAACACCGGGGAGCTGTTTTTT	CASSYQSLGLNTGELFF
NA	TRBV7-7	TRBJ2-3	many	TGTGCCAGCAGCTTAGGGGGCGTGACAGATACGCAGTATTTT	CASSLGGVTDTQYF
NA	TRBV7-2	TRBJ2-7	many	TGTGAAGAGAAATACGAGCAGTACTTC	CEEKYEQYF
NA	TRBV28	TRBJ2-7	NA	TGTGCCAGCAGTTTATCTCAGGGTCCCTACGAGCAGTACTTC	CASSLSQGPYEQYF
TRBD1	TRBV6-5	TRBJ1-6	many	TGTGCCAGCAGTAAACGGACAGGGGGGAATTCACCCCTCCACTTT	CASSKRTGGNSPLHF
NA	TRBV20-1	TRBJ2-3	many	TGCAGTGCCCGCCCCGGGGCTTCCAGCACAGATACGCAGTATTTT	CSARPGASSTDTQYF
TRBD1	TRBV4-1	TRBJ1-4	many	TGCGCCAGCAGCCTTGAAGTCCAGGGGGCTTTAGCAAGGGAAAAACTGTTTTTT	CASSLEVQGALAREKLFF
TRBD2	TRBV20-1	TRBJ2-3	many	TGCAGTGCCCTGACTAGCGGGAGTACAGATACGCAGTATTTT	CSALTSGSTDTQYF
TRBD1	TRBV20-1	TRBJ1-1	many	TGCAGTGCTAGAGAGAGACGAAAGACAGGGGTGGAGGCTGAAGCTTTCTTT	CSARERRKTGVEAEAFF
NA	TRBV20-1	TRBJ1-2	many	TGCAGTGCTAGCCCGGGACCGCTATATGGCTACACCTTC	CSASPGPLYGYTF
NA	TRBV7-2	TRBJ2-1	many	TGTGCCAGCAGCTTTGAAAGCATGGGGCTCAATGAGCAGTTCTTC	CASSFESMGLNEQFF
TRBD1	TRBV12-3/TRBV12-4	TRBJ2-1	many	TGTGCCAGCAGAGCACAGGGGGTTATGAGCAATGAGCAGTTCTTC	CASRAQGVMSNEQFF
NA	TRBV12-3/TRBV12-4	TRBJ2-7	many	TGTGCCAGCAGTCTTAGTGAGGCCCACGAGCAGTACTTC	CASSLSEAHEQYF
TRBD1	TRBV20-1	TRBJ1-5	many	TGCAGTGCGAGTGACAGGGCCGCGGCGGGTAATCAGCCCCAGCATTTT	CSASDRAAAGNQPQHF